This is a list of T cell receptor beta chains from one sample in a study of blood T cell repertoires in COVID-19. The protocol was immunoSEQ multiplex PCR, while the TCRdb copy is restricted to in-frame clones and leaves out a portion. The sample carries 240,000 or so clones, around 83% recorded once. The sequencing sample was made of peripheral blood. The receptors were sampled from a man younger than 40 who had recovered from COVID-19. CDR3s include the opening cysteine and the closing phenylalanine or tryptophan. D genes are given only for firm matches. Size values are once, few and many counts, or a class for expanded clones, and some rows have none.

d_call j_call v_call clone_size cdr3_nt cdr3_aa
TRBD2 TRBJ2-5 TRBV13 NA TGTGCCAGCAGCTTGGGGGGGCAAGAGACCCAGTACTTC CASSLGGQETQYF
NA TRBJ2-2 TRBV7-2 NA TGTGCCAGCAGCTTAGTTGGGAGTACCGGGGAGCTGTTTTTT CASSLVGSTGELFF
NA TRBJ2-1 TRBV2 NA TGTGCCAGCAGTGAAGGGCCAAATGAGCAGTTCTTC CASSEGPNEQFF
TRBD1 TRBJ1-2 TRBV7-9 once TGTGCCAGCAGCCCAGAGGGACAGTCCTATGGCTACACCTTC CASSPEGQSYGYTF
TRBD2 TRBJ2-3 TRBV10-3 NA TGTGCCATCAGTGAAGTCGGGAGGCGCACAGATACGCAGTATTTT CAISEVGRRTDTQYF
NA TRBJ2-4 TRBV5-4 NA TGTGCCAGCAGCCACAACAACATTCAGTACTTC CASSHNNIQYF
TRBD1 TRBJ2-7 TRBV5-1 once TGCGCCAGCAGCTTAGCAGGGGGCATGGCCTACGAGCAGTACTTC CASSLAGGMAYEQYF
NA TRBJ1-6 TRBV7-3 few TGTGCCAGCAGCTGGACAGAAGGGTCACCCCTCCACTTT CASSWTEGSPLHF
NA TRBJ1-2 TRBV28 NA TGTGCCAGCAGTCACGCCCCCACAGGTCGCTATGGCTACACCTTC CASSHAPTGRYGYTF
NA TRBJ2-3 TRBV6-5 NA TGTGCCAGCAGTTGGGACTCGATTTTTTCGGATACGCAGTATTTT CASSWDSIFSDTQYF
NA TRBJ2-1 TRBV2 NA TGTGCCAGCAGGGCTAGCCTCTACAATGAGCAGTTCTTC CASRASLYNEQFF
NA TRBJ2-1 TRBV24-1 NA TGTGCCACCAGCAAATCCGGACAGTCCTACAATGAGCAGTTCTTC CATSKSGQSYNEQFF
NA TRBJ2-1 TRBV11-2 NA TGTGCCAGCAGCTTTCCCTACTACAATGAGCAGTTCTTC CASSFPYYNEQFF
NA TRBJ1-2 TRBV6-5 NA TGTGCCAGCAGCCCCCGTAGGACTCAAAACTATGGCTACACCTTC CASSPRRTQNYGYTF
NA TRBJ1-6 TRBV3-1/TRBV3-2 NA TGTGCCAGCAGCCAAGGAAGGGAGGAGAATTCACCCCTCCACTTT CASSQGREENSPLHF
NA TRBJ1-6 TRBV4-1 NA TGCGCCAGCAGCCATCGGGAATCACCCCTCCACTTT CASSHRESPLHF
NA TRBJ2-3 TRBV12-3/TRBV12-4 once TGTGCCAGCAGCCCTCGAGGAGATACGCAGTATTTT CASSPRGDTQYF
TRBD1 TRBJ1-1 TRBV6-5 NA TGTGCCAGCAGTCAGACAGGGGGCGGGGGCACTGAAGCTTTCTTT CASSQTGGGGTEAFF
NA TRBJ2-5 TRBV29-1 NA TGCAGCGTTGAGCAAGGGGGTGAGACCCAGTACTTC CSVEQGGETQYF
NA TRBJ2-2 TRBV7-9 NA TGTGCCAGCAGCTTAGACAGTCCCACCGGGGAGCTGTTTTTT CASSLDSPTGELFF
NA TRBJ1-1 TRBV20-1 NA TGCAGTGCTAGTGGCCTGGGGGGGCCTGAAGCTTTCTTT CSASGLGGPEAFF
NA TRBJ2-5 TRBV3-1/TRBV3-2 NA TGTGCCAGCAGCCAAGTAGGTGTTCGGCTAGATGCAGAGACCCAGTACTTC CASSQVGVRLDAETQYF
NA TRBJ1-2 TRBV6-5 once TGTGCCAGCAGACACGACGGGGACTATGGCTACACCTTC CASRHDGDYGYTF
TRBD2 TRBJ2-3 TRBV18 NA TGTGCCAGCTCACCACTCTATGGAGGGACTAGGAGAGGGAAAAGCACAGATACGCAGTATTTT CASSPLYGGTRRGKSTDTQYF
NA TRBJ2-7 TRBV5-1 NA TGCGCCAGCAGCTCCCACTACGAGCAGTACTTC CASSSHYEQYF
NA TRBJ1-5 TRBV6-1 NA TGTGCCAGCAGCCTACTGGACAGTTCGCATCAGCCCCAGCATTTT CASSLLDSSHQPQHF
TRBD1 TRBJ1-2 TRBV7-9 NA TGTGCCAGCAGCATCGACAGGGGATCGTACACCTTC CASSIDRGSYTF
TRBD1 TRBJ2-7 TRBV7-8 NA TGTGCCAGCAACCCGACAGGGGGAAACTACGAGCAGTACTTC CASNPTGGNYEQYF
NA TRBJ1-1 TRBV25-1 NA TGTGCCAGCAGTGATTTCCGGGGTAATATGAACACTGAAGCTTTCTTT CASSDFRGNMNTEAFF
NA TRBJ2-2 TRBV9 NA TGTGCCAGCAGCGTAAGACATGAAGACACCGGGGAGCTGTTTTTT CASSVRHEDTGELFF
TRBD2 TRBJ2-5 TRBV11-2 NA TGTGCCAGTGGGACTAGCGGGGGTTACCAAGAGACCCAGTACTTC CASGTSGGYQETQYF
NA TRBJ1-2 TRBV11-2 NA TGTGCCAGCAGCTTATTGTCCCAGGGCTTCTTCTATGGCTACACCTTC CASSLLSQGFFYGYTF
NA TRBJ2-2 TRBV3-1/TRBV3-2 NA TGTGCCAGCAGCCAAGTAACAGAGTCCGGGGAGCTGTTTTTT CASSQVTESGELFF
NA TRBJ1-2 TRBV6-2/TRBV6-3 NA TGTGCCAGCAGTTACCGTAGAGAAGGCTACACCTTC CASSYRREGYTF
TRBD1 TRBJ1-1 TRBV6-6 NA TGTGCCAGCAGTTTCCCGGACAGGGCGGCCACTGAAGCTTTCTTT CASSFPDRAATEAFF
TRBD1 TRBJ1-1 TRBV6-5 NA TGTGCCAGCAACATGGACGACAGGGAAGGGACTGAAGCTTTCTTT CASNMDDREGTEAFF
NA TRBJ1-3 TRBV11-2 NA TGTGCCAGCAGCTTAGAGGAGGGGAACACCATATATTTT CASSLEEGNTIYF
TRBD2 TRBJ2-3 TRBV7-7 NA TGTGCCAGCAGCTCGAGCGGGGGGGCAGGGGATACGCAGTATTTT CASSSSGGAGDTQYF
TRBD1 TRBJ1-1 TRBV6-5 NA TGTGCCAGCAGGACGGCAGGGGGTGGCACTGAAGCTTTCTTT CASRTAGGGTEAFF
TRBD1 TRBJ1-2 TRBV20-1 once TGCAGTGCTACTGACAGGGTTACTAACTATGGCTACACCTTC CSATDRVTNYGYTF
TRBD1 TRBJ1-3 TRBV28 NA TGTGCCAGCAGTCCGGGACAGACTGGAAACACCATATATTTT CASSPGQTGNTIYF
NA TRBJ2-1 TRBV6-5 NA TGTGCCAGCATGCGGGCAGGGGATTACAATGAGCAGTTCTTC CASMRAGDYNEQFF
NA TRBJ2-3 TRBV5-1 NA TGCGCCAGCAGCTTGGGGTGGACAGACACAGATACGCAGTATTTT CASSLGWTDTDTQYF
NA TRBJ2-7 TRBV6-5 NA TGTGCCAGCAGTCCCTGGACAGCCTACGAGCAGTACTTC CASSPWTAYEQYF
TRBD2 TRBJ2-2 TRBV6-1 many TGTGCCAGCAGTGAAGCTAGCGGGGGGGCCGGGGAGCTGTTTTTT CASSEASGGAGELFF
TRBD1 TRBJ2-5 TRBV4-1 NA TGCGCCAGCAGCCAAGAAGGTGGGACAGTAATCCAAGAGACCCAGTACTTC CASSQEGGTVIQETQYF
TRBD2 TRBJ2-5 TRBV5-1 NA TGCGCCAGCAGGTGGCGGGGGGAGGTCCAAGAGACCCAGTACTTC CASRWRGEVQETQYF